This T cell receptor beta chain was identified in a study of control samples from healthy donors and cancer patients. Generated by immunoSEQ multiplex PCR, the TCRdb table keeps only in-frame clones and is missing some. The data show 170,000 or so clones, 90% to 95% seen once. Germline V gene sequence: CDR1 GTSNPN, CDR2 SVGIG (reference sequence). The CDR3 runs to 14 residues. After removal of 5 bases from V and 6 bases from J, the junction contained 9 bases not matched to a gene. The sequenced sample consisted of blood. The TCR originated in a man younger than 30 in good health. The chain uses TRBV30 and TRBJ2-2; 7 bases line up with TRBD1. In nucleotides, the CDR3 is TGTGCCTGGGGCAGACAGGGTCAAGCCGGGGAGCTGTTTTTT. This sequence encodes CAWGRQGQAGELFF. The variable domain in full, completed from reference TRBV30 and TRBJ2-2, reads SQTIHQWPATLVQPVGSPLSLECTVEGTSNPNLYWYRQAAGRGLQLLFYSVGIGQISSEVPQNLSASRPQDRQFILSSKKLLLSDSGFYLCAWGRQGQAGELFFGEGSRLTVL.